Shown below are 18 T cell receptor beta chains from a single sample sequenced in a study of Ad26.COV2.S vaccination and SARS-CoV-2 variants. As for treatment: some 20 received Ad26.COV2.S at low or high dose, single or two shots; roughly five received placebo; per-sample allocation not given. Sample collection was performed on day 63 after the first vaccine or placebo injection. The table came from immunoSEQ multiplex PCR; TCRdb's copy has only in-frame clones and leaves some out. The repertoire holds approximately 420,000 clones, with roughly 90% as singletons. This sample comprised peripheral blood, obtained in a trial of Ad26.COV2.S vaccine versus placebo. The receptor set was obtained from a person between 18 and 59 years old who received the Ad26.COV2.S COVID-19 vaccine or a placebo.

Only one count was recorded for this clone. The gene calls are TRBV19 and TRBJ1-6; 7 bases fit TRBD1. With V trimmed by 7 bases and J by 5 bases, 2 bases remained unmatched. This CDR3 is built from 13 residues. CDR1 and CDR2 from the germline V gene are LNHDA and SQIVND (reference sequence). CDR3 bases: TGTGCCAGTACGACAGGGAATAATTCACCCCTCCACTTT. This encodes CASTTGNNSPLHF.

This clone was recorded once. The genes are TRBV5-5 and TRBJ2-5, with a tentative D call TRBD2 (6 bases). The CDR3 is 15 residues long. V was shortened by 3 bases and J by 5 bases, with 17 bases between the two germline ends. The germline V gene has CDR1 SGHKS and CDR2 YYEKEE (reference sequence). The CDR3 sequence: CASSSGTPQTETQYF. CDR3 nucleotide sequence: TGTGCCAGCAGCTCAGGGACTCCCCAGACGGAGACCCAGTACTTC.

The rearrangement uses TRBV12-3 or TRBV12-4 and TRBJ1-4; TRBD1 aligns across 7 bases. The CDR3 length is 12 residues. The V gene end was trimmed by 6 bases and the J gene end by 7 bases; junction bases not matched to a gene: 2. CDR3 residues: CASSDRAEKLFF. For the CDR3, the DNA is TGTGCCAGCAGCGACAGGGCTGAAAAACTGTTTTTT.

This sequence joins TRBV29-1 and TRBJ2-2, with D perhaps TRBD1 (6 bases). Germline CDR1 SQVTM, CDR2 ANQGSEA. The CDR3 has 14 residues. V lost 4 bases and J 5 bases, leaving 14 bases between the germline ends. Here the CDR3 DNA reads TGCAGCGTTGGCTGGCAGGGGAGTACCGGGGAGCTGTTTTTT. This translates into CSVGWQGSTGELFF.

The rearrangement joins TRBV7-2 to TRBJ2-5, with D unresolved. Trimming cost V 5 bases and J 3 bases, with 13 bases left between them. CDR1 and CDR2 from the germline V gene are SGHTA and FQGNSA. CDR3 length: 14 residues. DNA for the CDR3: TGTGCCAGCAGCACTCGCCGGCTCGAAGAGACCCAGTACTTC. Translating gives CASSTRRLEETQYF.

V and J are TRBV7-3 and TRBJ1-2; D remains unclear. This CDR3 spans 14 amino acids. Trimming stripped 1 base from V and 8 bases from J, with 14 bases between. CDR1 and CDR2 from the germline V gene are SGHTA and FQGTGA. This CDR3 reads CASSLSRTAEGYTF. CDR3 bases: TGTGCCAGCAGCTTAAGTCGGACCGCCGAAGGCTACACCTTC.

The J gene is TRBJ2-7, the V gene TRBV7-8, with D perhaps matching TRBD1 (5 bases). The CDR3 is 13 residues long. V was trimmed by 5 bases and J by 2 bases, leaving 10 bases between them. Germline values: CDR1 SGHVS, CDR2 FQNEAQ. CDR3 DNA sequence: TGTGCCAGCAGCCTTCGACAGCCCTACGAGCAGTACTTC. It codes for CASSLRQPYEQYF.

Details on this clone: This sample also contains other DNA sequences that code for the same CDR3. The chain couples TRBV11-2 to TRBJ2-5, with D unresolved. This CDR3 comprises 13 residues. Germline V gene data show CDR1 as SGHAT and CDR2 as FQNNGV. V was trimmed by 3 bases and J by 0 bases, leaving 5 bases between them. CDR3 region: CASSFGYQETQYF. DNA of the CDR3: TGTGCCAGCAGCTTCGGTTACCAAGAGACCCAGTACTTC.

The genes are TRBV4-1 and TRBJ2-7; a weak D match, TRBD1 (6 bases). V was shortened by 3 bases and J by 2 bases, with 8 bases between the two germline ends. Germline lookup yields CDR1 MGHRA and CDR2 YSYEKL. The CDR3 consists of 13 residues. CDR3 coding DNA: TGCGCCAGCAGCCACAGGACAGCCTACGAGCAGTACTTC. As protein: CASSHRTAYEQYF.

The rearrangement links TRBV7-8 to TRBJ1-2; no clear D gene. Germline CDR1 and CDR2: SGHVS and FQNEAQ. V was cut by 5 bases and J by 1 base, with 5 bases left in between. The CDR3 runs 12 residues. The CDR3 DNA reads TGTGCCAGCAGCCCTATTAACTATGGCTACACCTTC. This translates into CASSPINYGYTF.

The V and J genes are TRBV6-5 and TRBJ1-2; D unclear. Between the trimmed V and J ends, which lost 10 bases and 7 bases, there was a span of 10 bases. CDR1 is MNHEY, CDR2 SVGAGI, per germline. The CDR3 extends over 10 amino acids. DNA for the CDR3: TGTGCCACGAGGGCCGGTGGCTACACCTTC. This gives the protein CATRAGGYTF.

This chain connects TRBV19 to TRBJ1-2, with D perhaps TRBD1 (5 bases). Germline V gene lookup returns CDR1 LNHDA and CDR2 SQIVND (reference sequence). The ends were cut back, 3 bases at V and 5 bases at J, with 13 bases in the middle. CDR3 length: 14 amino acids. The CDR3 region is CASSIRQRPYGYTF. For the CDR3, the DNA is TGTGCCAGTAGTATTCGACAGAGACCATATGGCTACACCTTC.

There are a few counts of this clone. This chain links TRBV19 with TRBJ1-6; D possibly corresponds to TRBD1 (5 bases). The CDR3 totals 16 residues. Germline V gene lookup returns CDR1 LNHDA and CDR2 SQIVND (reference sequence). The ends were cut back, 5 bases at V and 7 bases at J, with 18 bases in the middle. The CDR3 sequence is CASSPRDTGPNSPLHF. Here the CDR3 DNA reads TGTGCCAGTAGTCCCCGAGACACGGGACCAAATTCACCCCTCCACTTT.

The gene calls are TRBV18 and TRBJ2-7; 11 positions agree with TRBD1. Germline trimming cut 2 bases from V and 5 bases from J; bases unmatched to any gene: 5. The CDR3 is 15 amino acids. The germline gives CDR1 KGHSH, CDR2 LQKENI. CDR3 DNA: TGTGCCAGCTCACCAGGACAGGGGGCACGTAACGAGCAGTACTTC. Translated, it gives CASSPGQGARNEQYF.

V gene TRBV4-3 combines with J gene TRBJ2-1; 10 bases map to TRBD2. The J segment lost 7 bases and the V segment lost 1 base, leaving 10 bases of the junction unmatched. Germline V CDR1 and CDR2: LGHNA, YSLEER. The CDR3 runs to 17 residues. The CDR3: CASSQARGSGGWNEQFF. The CDR3 DNA reads as TGCGCCAGCAGCCAAGCCCGGGGTAGCGGGGGGTGGAATGAGCAGTTCTTC.

V usage is TRBV4-3 and J usage is TRBJ1-1; D might be TRBD1 (6 bases). Germline V gene sequence: CDR1 LGHNA, CDR2 YSLEER. V shed 0 bases and J shed 1 base, with 12 bases lying between them. The CDR3 sequence is 16 residues long. Written as DNA, the CDR3 is TGCGCCAGCAGCCAAGAATATGGACAGCAGAACACTGAAGCTTTCTTT. Amino acids: CASSQEYGQQNTEAFF.

The chain is built from TRBV9 and TRBJ2-1, with 13 bases that match TRBD2. V gave up 4 bases and J gave up 1 base; unmatched junction bases: 5. Germline V gene lookup returns CDR1 SGDLS and CDR2 YYNGEE. This CDR3 comprises 17 residues. CDR3 DNA sequence: TGTGCCAGCAGCATAACTAGCGGGGGGGTTTCCTACAATGAGCAGTTCTTC. It translates to CASSITSGGVSYNEQFF.

This chain links TRBV28 with TRBJ1-5; no clear D. The V gene lost 4 bases and the J gene lost 4 bases, with 5 bases spanning the gap. CDR1 is MDHEN, CDR2 SYDVKM, per germline. This CDR3 region has 12 residues. The CDR3 DNA reads TGTGCCAGCAGTTCTCTAAATCAGCCCCAGCATTTT. Translation gives CASSSLNQPQHF.